A selection of T cell receptor beta chains follows, all from one sample in a study of OX40 agonist ivuxolimab in advanced cancers. Measured with immunoSEQ multiplex PCR; TCRdb has only the in-frame clones, and not every one. The sample consists of some 70,000 clones, 85% to 95% of them appearing once. Specimen: CD4+ or CD8+ T cells sorted from blood, collected in a trial of the OX40 agonist ivuxolimab. These receptors were taken from an adult with an advanced solid tumor such as melanoma, head and neck, liver or kidney cancer. CDR3s include the opening cysteine and the closing phenylalanine or tryptophan. A D gene is named only where the DNA matches it firmly. The size field is filled for only some rows; it gives once, few, many or a size class.

J,V,D,size,CDR3,DNA
TRBJ2-7,TRBV10-3,-,-,CAISPSGAGARQYF,TGTGCCATCAGTCCCTCAGGGGCGGGAGCGCGTCAGTACTTC
TRBJ2-3,TRBV6-1,TRBD2,-,CASSEGLAGGPFGGF,TGTGCCAGCAGTGAGGGACTAGCGGGAGGGCCTTTTGGTGGTTTT
TRBJ1-2,TRBV4-1,-,-,CASSQGSRVGYTF,TGCGCCAGCAGCCAGGGCTCCAGGGTTGGCTACACCTTC
TRBJ1-2,TRBV25-1,-,-,CASSESRQVGYTF,TGTGCCAGCAGTGAATCTAGACAAGTAGGCTACACCTTC
TRBJ2-1,TRBV5-1,-,-,CASSLDGDFSYNEQFF,TGCGCCAGCAGCTTGGATGGTGACTTCTCCTACAATGAGCAGTTCTTC
TRBJ1-1,TRBV2,-,-,CASGRERDTEAFF,TGTGCCAGCGGGAGGGAAAGGGACACTGAAGCTTTCTTT
TRBJ1-2,TRBV6-1,-,once,CASSSTPPNYGYTF,TGTGCCAGCAGTAGCACCCCCCCCAACTATGGCTACACCTTC
TRBJ1-5,TRBV7-8,-,-,CASSLGMEKPQHF,TGTGCCAGCAGCTTAGGGATGGAGAAGCCCCAGCATTTT
TRBJ2-2,TRBV30,-,-,CAWSRHQVSRPGELFF,TGTGCCTGGAGTCGCCACCAGGTCTCGCGGCCCGGGGAGCTGTTTTTT
TRBJ2-3,TRBV15,-,-,CATSRERAQGDTQYF,TGTGCCACCAGCAGAGAGCGGGCCCAGGGAGATACGCAGTATTTT
TRBJ2-1,TRBV6-1,TRBD1,-,CASSEATTGGNEQFF,TGTGCCAGCAGTGAAGCCACGACAGGGGGCAATGAGCAGTTCTTC
TRBJ2-7,TRBV11-2,TRBD1,-,CASSLAPPGGAALYEQYF,TGTGCCAGCAGCTTAGCGCCCCCAGGGGGCGCGGCCCTCTACGAGCAGTACTTC
TRBJ2-6,TRBV6-4,-,-,CASSPGSGANVLTF,TGTGCCAGCAGCCCTGGCTCTGGGGCCAACGTCCTGACTTTC
TRBJ2-3,TRBV11-3,-,-,CASSLSPPTESTDTQYF,TGTGCCAGCAGCCTCAGTCCCCCGACAGAAAGCACAGATACGCAGTATTTT
TRBJ2-2,TRBV4-1,-,-,CASSQDKRAANTGELFF,TGCGCCAGCAGCCAAGATAAACGGGCCGCGAACACCGGGGAGCTGTTTTTT
TRBJ2-7,TRBV27,TRBD1,-,CASSFTGVSYEQYF,TGTGCCAGCAGTTTTACAGGGGTCTCCTACGAGCAGTACTTC
TRBJ2-4,TRBV12-2,-,-,CASRFTLAEDKNIQYF,TGTGCAAGTCGCTTTACTCTAGCGGAAGACAAAAACATTCAGTACTTC
TRBJ2-3,TRBV5-8,-,once,CASSLVQGPDTQYF,TGTGCCAGCAGCTTGGTGCAGGGGCCAGATACGCAGTATTTT
TRBJ2-5,TRBV7-3,-,-,CASSLSSQETQYF,TGTGCCAGCAGCTTAAGCTCCCAAGAGACCCAGTACTTC
TRBJ2-7,TRBV5-1,-,-,CASSLVGLGTGGLEQYF,TGCGCCAGCAGCTTGGTGGGCCTCGGGACCGGGGGCTTAGAGCAGTACTTC
TRBJ2-2,TRBV29-1,TRBD2,-,CSGTTSGSSGELFF,TGCAGCGGCACCACTAGCGGGAGTTCCGGGGAGCTGTTTTTT
TRBJ2-2,TRBV29-1,TRBD1,-,CSVGRGSGGGELFF,TGCAGCGTTGGCAGGGGGTCGGGTGGCGGGGAGCTGTTTTTT
TRBJ1-5,TRBV12-5,-,-,CASVFVGQTQNSNQPQHF,TGTGCTAGTGTTTTCGTCGGACAAACGCAAAATAGCAATCAGCCCCAGCATTTT
TRBJ1-2,TRBV27,-,-,CASSLSFATGYTF,TGTGCCAGCAGTTTATCCTTCGCCACCGGCTACACCTTC
TRBJ1-6,TRBV30,-,-,CAWSGGGEAPLHF,TGTGCCTGGAGTGGCGGCGGGGAGGCACCCCTCCACTTT
TRBJ2-1,TRBV20-1,-,-,CSQSGLDEQFF,TGCAGCCAGTCAGGGTTGGATGAGCAGTTCTTC
TRBJ2-5,TRBV11-3,TRBD1,-,CASSAGQGAGETQYF,TGTGCCAGCAGCGCGGGACAGGGGGCTGGGGAGACCCAGTACTTC
TRBJ1-1,TRBV30,TRBD1,-,CAWSRQGATEAFF,TGTGCCTGGAGTCGCCAGGGGGCCACTGAAGCTTTCTTT
TRBJ1-5,TRBV19,-,-,CASSISTSNQPQHF,TGTGCCAGTAGTATTTCCACTAGCAATCAGCCCCAGCATTTT
TRBJ1-5,TRBV30,-,once,CAWSQRGVANQPQHF,TGTGCCTGGAGTCAACGGGGCGTAGCGAATCAGCCCCAGCATTTT
TRBJ2-7,TRBV6-1,TRBD1,-,CASSWTGNYEQYF,TGTGCCAGCAGTTGGACAGGGAACTACGAGCAGTACTTC
TRBJ2-2,TRBV9,TRBD1,-,CASSVVTGGSGELFF,TGTGCCAGCAGCGTAGTGACAGGGGGCTCCGGGGAGCTGTTTTTT
TRBJ2-3,TRBV19,-,-,CASSTAGEVSTDTQYF,TGTGCCAGTAGTACTGCAGGGGAAGTCAGCACAGATACGCAGTATTTT
TRBJ2-7,TRBV6-5,TRBD1,-,CASRRDRDHEQYF,TGTGCCAGCAGAAGGGACAGGGACCACGAGCAGTACTTC
TRBJ2-1,TRBV19,TRBD1,-,CASSETGTENNEQFF,TGTGCCAGTAGTGAAACCGGGACAGAGAACAATGAGCAGTTCTTC
TRBJ2-7,TRBV11-2,-,-,CASSLGAPGTSYEQYF,TGTGCCAGCAGCTTGGGGGCGCCGGGTACATCCTACGAGCAGTACTTC
TRBJ1-6,TRBV5-4,TRBD1,-,CASSSPGTGGGSPLHF,TGTGCCAGCAGCTCCCCCGGGACAGGCGGCGGTTCACCCCTCCACTTT
TRBJ1-1,TRBV6-6,-,-,CASRGRRDGAFF,TGTGCCAGCAGAGGCAGGCGCGACGGGGCTTTCTTT
TRBJ2-4,TRBV5-1,TRBD2,-,CASSLVGLAGATKNIQYF,TGCGCCAGCAGCTTGGTAGGGCTAGCGGGGGCAACCAAAAACATTCAGTACTTC
TRBJ2-2,TRBV7-9,TRBD2,-,CASSSRSASGTGELFF,TGTGCCAGCAGCTCCCGGTCGGCTAGCGGCACCGGGGAGCTGTTTTTT
TRBJ2-5,TRBV4-2,-,-,CASSQGAQGETQYF,TGTGCCAGCAGCCAAGGAGCTCAGGGGGAGACCCAGTACTTC
TRBJ1-4,TRBV30,-,-,CAWSGGLATNEKLFF,TGTGCCTGGAGTGGAGGGCTTGCAACTAATGAAAAACTGTTTTTT
TRBJ2-3,TRBV2,TRBD1,once,CASGPGQGVADTQYF,TGTGCCAGCGGACCGGGACAGGGTGTTGCAGATACGCAGTATTTT
TRBJ1-1,TRBV5-1,-,-,CASSLASMNTEAFF,TGCGCCAGCAGCTTGGCATCCATGAACACTGAAGCTTTCTTT
TRBJ2-2,TRBV7-8,-,-,CASSLAPGANTGELFF,TGTGCCAGCAGCTTAGCGCCTGGCGCGAACACCGGGGAGCTGTTTTTT
TRBJ1-1,TRBV6-5,TRBD1,-,CASSFAPGGHFEAFF,TGTGCCAGCAGTTTTGCTCCAGGGGGCCATTTTGAAGCTTTCTTT
TRBJ2-1,TRBV27,TRBD1,-,CASSPSPGQGGFRAFF,TGTGCCAGCAGTCCATCTCCGGGACAGGGGGGATTTAGAGCGTTCTTC
TRBJ2-7,TRBV15,TRBD2,-,CATSPRSGASYEQYF,TGTGCCACCAGCCCCAGGAGCGGGGCCTCCTACGAGCAGTACTTC
TRBJ1-1,TRBV6-4,TRBD1,-,CASSPAYDRVTEAFF,TGTGCCAGCAGTCCCGCGTACGACAGGGTGACTGAAGCTTTCTTT
TRBJ2-7,TRBV30,-,once,CAWSVGGTYEQYF,TGTGCCTGGAGCGTTGGGGGGACCTACGAGCAGTACTTC
TRBJ1-1,TRBV5-1,-,few,CASSTSLSGTEAFF,TGCGCCAGCAGCACCTCACTCAGTGGCACTGAAGCTTTCTTT
TRBJ1-5,TRBV5-5,-,-,CASSLGQPNQPQHF,TGTGCCAGCAGCTTAGGGCAGCCCAATCAGCCCCAGCATTTT